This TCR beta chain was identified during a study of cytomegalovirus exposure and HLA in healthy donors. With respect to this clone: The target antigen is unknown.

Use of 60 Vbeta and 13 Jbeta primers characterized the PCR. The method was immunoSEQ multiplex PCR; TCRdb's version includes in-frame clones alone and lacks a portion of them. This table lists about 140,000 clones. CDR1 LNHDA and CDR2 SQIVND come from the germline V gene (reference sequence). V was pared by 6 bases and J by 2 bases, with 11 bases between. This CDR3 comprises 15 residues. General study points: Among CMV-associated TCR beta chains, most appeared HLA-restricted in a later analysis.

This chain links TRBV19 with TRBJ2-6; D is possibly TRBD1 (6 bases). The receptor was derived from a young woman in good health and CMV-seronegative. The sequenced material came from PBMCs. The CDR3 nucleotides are TGTGCCAGTAGCCCCAACAGGGCTGGGGCCAACGTCCTGACTTTC. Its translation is CASSPNRAGANVLTF.